This passage covers 2 T cell receptor beta chains from one sample sequenced in a study of blood T cell repertoires in COVID-19. Using immunoSEQ multiplex PCR, the repertoire was profiled, and TCRdb retains in-frame clones only, with some absent. Of some 49,000 clones in the sample, roughly four fifths are singletons; the top ten hold 2.5% to 3.5%. The sample consisted of peripheral blood. These receptor sequences come from a woman aged 60-75 years with acute or convalescent COVID-19.

V and J are TRBV5-5 and TRBJ1-4, with D maybe TRBD1 (5 bases). CDR3 size: 14 residues. The V end lost 2 bases, the J end lost 2 bases, and 7 bases lay between the germline ends. The germline gives CDR1 SGHKS, CDR2 YYEKEE (reference sequence). The CDR3 coding sequence is TGTGCCAGCAGCTTCGGGGGGACTAATGAAAAACTGTTTTTT. As protein: CASSFGGTNEKLFF.

The CDR3 is CASSLFGGNYGYTF. CDR3 nucleotides: TGTGCCAGCAGTTTATTTGGGGGGAACTATGGCTACACCTTC. The rearrangement links TRBV27 to TRBJ1-2, with D possibly TRBD1 on 5 matching bases. Trimming removed 1 base from V and 2 bases from J, with 8 bases in between. This CDR3 region has 14 residues. CDR1 is MNHEY and CDR2 is SMNVEV in the germline V gene (reference sequence).